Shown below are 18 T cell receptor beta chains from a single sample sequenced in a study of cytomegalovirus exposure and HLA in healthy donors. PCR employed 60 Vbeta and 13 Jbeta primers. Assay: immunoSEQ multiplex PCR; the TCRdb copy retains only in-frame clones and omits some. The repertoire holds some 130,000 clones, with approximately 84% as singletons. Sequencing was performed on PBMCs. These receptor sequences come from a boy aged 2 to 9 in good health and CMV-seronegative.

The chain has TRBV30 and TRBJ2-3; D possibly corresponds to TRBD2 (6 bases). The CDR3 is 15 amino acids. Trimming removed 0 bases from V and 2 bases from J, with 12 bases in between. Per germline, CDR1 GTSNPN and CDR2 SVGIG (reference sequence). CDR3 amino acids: CAWSVKRASTDTQYF. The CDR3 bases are TGTGCCTGGAGTGTTAAGCGGGCGTCCACAGATACGCAGTATTTT.

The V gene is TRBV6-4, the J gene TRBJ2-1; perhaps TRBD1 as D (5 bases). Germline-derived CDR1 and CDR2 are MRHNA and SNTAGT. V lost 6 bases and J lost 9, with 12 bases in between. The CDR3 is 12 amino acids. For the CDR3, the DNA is TGTGCCAGCAGCGCAACAGGAGTTGAGCAGTTCTTC. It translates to CASSATGVEQFF.

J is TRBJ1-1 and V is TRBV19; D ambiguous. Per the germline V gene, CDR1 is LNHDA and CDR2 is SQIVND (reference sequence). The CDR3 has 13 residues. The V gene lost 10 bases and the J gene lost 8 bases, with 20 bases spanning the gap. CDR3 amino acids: CAIRSRTTREAFF. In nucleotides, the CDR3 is TGTGCCATTAGGAGCCGGACGACTAGGGAAGCTTTCTTT.

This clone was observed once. Here the CDR3 DNA reads TGCAGCGTTACCGAGACGGGTAACTATGGCTACACCTTC. It is translated as CSVTETGNYGYTF. V is TRBV29-1 and J is TRBJ1-2; D gene uncertain. Germline V CDR1 and CDR2: SQVTM, ANQGSEA. The CDR3 is 13 amino acids. Trimming left V 5 bases short and J 1 base short, with 11 bases between. The entire variable domain, with the rest obtained from reference TRBV29-1 and TRBJ1-2, is as follows: SAVISQKPSRDICQRGTSLTIQCQVDSQVTMMFWYRQQPGQSLTLIATANQGSEATYESGFVIDKFPISRPNLTFSTLTVSNMSPEDSSIYLCSVTETGNYGYTFGSGTRLTVV.

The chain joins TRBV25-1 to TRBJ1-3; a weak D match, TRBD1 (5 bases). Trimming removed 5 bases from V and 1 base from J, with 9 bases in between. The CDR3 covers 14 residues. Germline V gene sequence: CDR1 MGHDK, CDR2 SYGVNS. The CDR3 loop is CASSRGSSGNTIYF. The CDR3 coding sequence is TGTGCCAGCAGTAGGGGTTCATCTGGAAACACCATATATTTT.

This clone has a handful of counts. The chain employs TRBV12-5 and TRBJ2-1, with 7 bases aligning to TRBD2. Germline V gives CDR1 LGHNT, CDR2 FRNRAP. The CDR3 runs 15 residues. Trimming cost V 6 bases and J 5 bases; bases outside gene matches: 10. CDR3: CASGHYQGGDNEQFF. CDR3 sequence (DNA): TGTGCTAGTGGCCACTACCAGGGAGGGGACAATGAGCAGTTCTTC.

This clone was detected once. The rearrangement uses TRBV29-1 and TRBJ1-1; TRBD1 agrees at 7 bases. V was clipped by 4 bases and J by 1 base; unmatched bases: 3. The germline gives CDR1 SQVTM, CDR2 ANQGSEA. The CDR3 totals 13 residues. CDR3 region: CSVGGDRNTEAFF. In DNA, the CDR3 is TGCAGCGTTGGTGGGGACAGGAACACTGAAGCTTTCTTT.

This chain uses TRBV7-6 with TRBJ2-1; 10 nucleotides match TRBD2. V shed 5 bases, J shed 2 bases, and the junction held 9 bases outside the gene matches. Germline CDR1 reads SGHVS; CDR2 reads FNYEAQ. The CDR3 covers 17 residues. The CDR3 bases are TGTGCCAGCAGCCCCCGGAATAGCGGGGGGACCTACAATGAGCAGTTCTTC. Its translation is CASSPRNSGGTYNEQFF.

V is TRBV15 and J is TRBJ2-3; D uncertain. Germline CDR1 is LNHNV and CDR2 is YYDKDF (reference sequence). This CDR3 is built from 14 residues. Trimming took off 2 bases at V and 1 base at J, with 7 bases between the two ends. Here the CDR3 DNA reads TGTGCCACCAGCAGAAACTCCGGCACAGATACGCAGTATTTT. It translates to CATSRNSGTDTQYF.

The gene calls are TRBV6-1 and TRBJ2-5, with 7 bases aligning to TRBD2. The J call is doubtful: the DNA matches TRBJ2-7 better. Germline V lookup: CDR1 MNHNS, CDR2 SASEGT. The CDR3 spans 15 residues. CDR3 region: CASSEFNGGGYEQYF. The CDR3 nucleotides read TGTGCCAGCAGTGAATTTAACGGCGGGGGCTACGAGCAGTACTTC.

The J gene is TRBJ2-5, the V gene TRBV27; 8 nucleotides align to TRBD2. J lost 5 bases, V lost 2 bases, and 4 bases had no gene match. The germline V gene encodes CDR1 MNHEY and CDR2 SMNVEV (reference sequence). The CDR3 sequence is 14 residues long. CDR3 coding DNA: TGTGCCAGCAGTTTAGCGGGGGGCCGGGAGACCCAGTACTTC. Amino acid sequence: CASSLAGGRETQYF.

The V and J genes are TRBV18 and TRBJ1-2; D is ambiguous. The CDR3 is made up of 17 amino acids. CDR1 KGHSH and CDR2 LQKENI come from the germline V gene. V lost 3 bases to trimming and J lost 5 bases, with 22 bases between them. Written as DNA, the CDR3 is TGTGCCAGCTCACCCAGGACTTTACGAGCACAAGTATATGGCTACACCTTC. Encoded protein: CASSPRTLRAQVYGYTF.

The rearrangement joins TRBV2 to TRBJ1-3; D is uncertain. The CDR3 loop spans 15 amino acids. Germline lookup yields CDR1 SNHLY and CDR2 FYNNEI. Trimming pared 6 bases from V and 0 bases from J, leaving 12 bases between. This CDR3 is CASRDPGSSGNTIYF. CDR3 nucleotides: TGTGCCAGCAGGGACCCGGGAAGCTCTGGAAACACCATATATTTT.

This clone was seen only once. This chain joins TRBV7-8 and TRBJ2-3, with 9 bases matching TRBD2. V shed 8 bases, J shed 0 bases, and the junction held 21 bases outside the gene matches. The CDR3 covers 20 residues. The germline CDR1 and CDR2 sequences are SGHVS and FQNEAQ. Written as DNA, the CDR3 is TGTGCCAGCTCCGGGCCTCGGGAGCGGGGGGCCGCTGCTAGCACAGATACGCAGTATTTT. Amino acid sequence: CASSGPRERGAAASTDTQYF.

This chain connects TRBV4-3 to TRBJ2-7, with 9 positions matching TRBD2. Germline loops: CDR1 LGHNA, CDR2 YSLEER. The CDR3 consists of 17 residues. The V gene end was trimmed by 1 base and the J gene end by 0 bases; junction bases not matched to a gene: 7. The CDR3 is CASSQGSGGTVSYEQYF. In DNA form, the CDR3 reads TGCGCCAGCAGCCAAGGAAGCGGGGGGACTGTCTCCTACGAGCAGTACTTC.

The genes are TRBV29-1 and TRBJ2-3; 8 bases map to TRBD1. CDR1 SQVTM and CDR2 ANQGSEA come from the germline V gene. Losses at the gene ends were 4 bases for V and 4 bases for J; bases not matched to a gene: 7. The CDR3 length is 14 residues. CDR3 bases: TGCAGCGTTGGCCAGATACAGGGGGCAGATACGCAGTATTTT. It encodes CSVGQIQGADTQYF.

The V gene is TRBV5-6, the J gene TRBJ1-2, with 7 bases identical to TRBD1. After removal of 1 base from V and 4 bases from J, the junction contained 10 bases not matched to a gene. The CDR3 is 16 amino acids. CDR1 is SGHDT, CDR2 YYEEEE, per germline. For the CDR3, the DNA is TGTGCCAGCAGCTTGAGACAGACAGGGAGCATCTATGGCTACACCTTC. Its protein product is CASSLRQTGSIYGYTF.

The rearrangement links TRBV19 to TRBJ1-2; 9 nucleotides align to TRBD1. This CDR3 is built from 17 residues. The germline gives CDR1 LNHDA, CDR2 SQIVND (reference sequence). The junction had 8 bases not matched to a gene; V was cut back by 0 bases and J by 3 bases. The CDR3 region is CASSIDGTGLRYYGYTF. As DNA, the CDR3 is TGTGCCAGTAGTATAGATGGGACAGGGTTGAGGTACTATGGCTACACCTTC.